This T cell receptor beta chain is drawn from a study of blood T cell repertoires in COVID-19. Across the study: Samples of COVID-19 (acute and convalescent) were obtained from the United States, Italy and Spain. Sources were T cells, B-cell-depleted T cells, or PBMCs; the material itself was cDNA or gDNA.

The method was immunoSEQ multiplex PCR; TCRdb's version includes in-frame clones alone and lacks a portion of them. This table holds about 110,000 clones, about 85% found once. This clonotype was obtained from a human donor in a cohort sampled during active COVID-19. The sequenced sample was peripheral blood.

CDR3 protein: CASSEVGPEAFF. The CDR3 region has the DNA TGTGCCAGCAGTGAGGTTGGCCCTGAAGCTTTCTTT. The chain is built from TRBV2 and TRBJ1-1; D gene unclear. Per the germline V gene, CDR1 is SNHLY and CDR2 is FYNNEI. The V and J ends lost 3 bases and 6 bases respectively, with 8 bases between them. The CDR3 contains 12 residues.